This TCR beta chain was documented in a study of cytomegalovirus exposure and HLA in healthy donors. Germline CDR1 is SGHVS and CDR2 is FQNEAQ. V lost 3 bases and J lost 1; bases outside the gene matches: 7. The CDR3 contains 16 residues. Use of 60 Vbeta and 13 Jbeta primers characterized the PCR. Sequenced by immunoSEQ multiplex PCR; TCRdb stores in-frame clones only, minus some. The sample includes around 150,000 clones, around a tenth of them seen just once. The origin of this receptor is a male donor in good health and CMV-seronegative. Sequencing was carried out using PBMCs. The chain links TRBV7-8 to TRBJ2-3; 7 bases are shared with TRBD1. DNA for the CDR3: TGTGCCAGCAGCTTTAACACAGGGGCTCGCACAGATACGCAGTATTTT. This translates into CASSFNTGARTDTQYF.